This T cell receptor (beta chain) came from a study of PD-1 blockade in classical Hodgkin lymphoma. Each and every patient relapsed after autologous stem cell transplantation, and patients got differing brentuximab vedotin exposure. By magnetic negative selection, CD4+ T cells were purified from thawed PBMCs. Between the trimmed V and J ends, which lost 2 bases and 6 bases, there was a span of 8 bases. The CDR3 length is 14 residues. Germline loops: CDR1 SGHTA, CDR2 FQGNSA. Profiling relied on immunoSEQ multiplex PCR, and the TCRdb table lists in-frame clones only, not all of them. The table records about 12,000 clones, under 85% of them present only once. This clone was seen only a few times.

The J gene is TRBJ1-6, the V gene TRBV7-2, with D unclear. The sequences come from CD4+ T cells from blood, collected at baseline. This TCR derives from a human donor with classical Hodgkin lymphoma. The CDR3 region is CASSLWRVNSPLHF. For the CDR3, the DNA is TGTGCCAGCAGCTTATGGAGGGTTAATTCACCCCTCCACTTT.